Listed here are 10 T cell receptor beta chains from one sample, sequenced in a study of Graves' ophthalmopathy and Graves' hyperthyroidism. Amplified TCR beta CDR3 regions were obtained using RNA transcripts as template. First-round RT-PCR used HTBI primers; second-round multiplex PCR followed. TCRdb analysed the multiplex PCR reads with MiXCR anew, one entry per CDR3 protein. The table lists approximately 380,000 distinct CDR3 sequences, more than 20% of them singletons, with roughly 3% in the top ten. Sequencing input: peripheral blood. The receptor set was obtained from a woman aged 18-29 years with stable Graves' hyperthyroidism.

This clonotype was recorded a few times. V usage is TRBV12-3 or TRBV12-4 and J usage is TRBJ1-1; D possibly corresponds to TRBD1 (5 bases). The CDR3 consists of 15 residues. V lost 7 bases, J lost 4 bases, and 19 bases lay in between. In DNA form, the CDR3 reads TGTGCCAGCATCCCGACGGGGGGGGGTCGCACTGAAGCTTTCTTT. Amino acids: CASIPTGGGRTEAFF.

This clonotype has a count of ten or more. The V and J genes are TRBV6-1 and TRBJ1-5; D perhaps matches TRBD1 (5 bases). This CDR3 region has 15 residues. V gave up 4 bases and J gave up 4 bases, with 14 bases separating them. The germline CDR1 and CDR2 sequences are MNHNS and SASEGT. CDR3 sequence reads: CASSGQLPVNQPQHF. The CDR3 region has the DNA TGTGCCAGCAGTGGACAGCTACCAGTTAATCAGCCCCAGCATTTT.

This clonotype was counted ten times or more. The rearrangement links TRBV6-5 to TRBJ1-1; D uncertain. Per germline, CDR1 MNHEY and CDR2 SVGAGI. Trimming took 2 bases from V and 0 from J, leaving 7 bases between them. This CDR3 is 14 amino acids long. The CDR3 bases are TGTGCCAGCAGTTACGACTTACTGAACACTGAAGCTTTCTTT. It codes for CASSYDLLNTEAFF.

This clonotype came up many times. V usage is TRBV19 and J usage is TRBJ2-7; 12 bases line up with TRBD2. CDR3 length equals 13 residues. Trimming at V came to 10 bases and at J to 4 bases, leaving 5 bases not matched to a gene. The germline CDR1 and CDR2 sequences are LNHDA and SQIVND (reference sequence). CDR3 in DNA: TGTGCCACGGGCGGGACTAGCGGGTACGAGCAGTACTTC. Translation: CATGGTSGYEQYF.

This clonotype was seen at least ten times. The chain carries TRBV6-1 and TRBJ2-7; D ambiguous. V was shortened by 2 bases and J by 2 bases, with 13 bases between the two germline ends. The CDR3 covers 15 residues. Germline V gives CDR1 MNHNS, CDR2 SASEGT. CDR3 nucleotides: TGTGCCAGCAGTGAATATAGGACGGAGCCCTACGAGCAGTACTTC. This gives the protein CASSEYRTEPYEQYF.

The V call is TRBV14, the J call TRBJ2-5, with TRBD2 matching 7 bases. This CDR3 is built from 15 residues. Germline assignment: CDR1 SGHDN and CDR2 FVKESK. Germline trimming cut 3 bases from V and 1 base from J; bases unmatched to any gene: 5. The CDR3 here is CASSHRGRAQETQYF. The CDR3 region has the DNA TGTGCCAGCAGCCACCGGGGGAGGGCCCAAGAGACCCAGTACTTC.

This clonotype was seen only once. The rearrangement uses TRBV7-9 and TRBJ2-2; 8 bases match TRBD2. CDR3 length: 15 amino acids. V lost 6 bases, J lost 5 bases, and 8 bases stayed unmatched. The V gene's germline CDR1 is SEHNR and CDR2 FQNEAQ (reference sequence). In DNA, the CDR3 is TGTGCCAGCAGATTAAGCGGGAGTCGGACCGGGGAGCTGTTTTTT. Protein sequence: CASRLSGSRTGELFF.

This clonotype was seen at least ten times. The J gene is TRBJ1-5, the V gene TRBV7-2; unclear D gene. The CDR3 spans 15 residues. Germline V gene lookup returns CDR1 SGHTA and CDR2 FQGNSA. V dropped 1 base and J dropped 4 bases, with 11 bases sitting between them. The CDR3 DNA follows: TGTGCCAGCAGCTTAGTATTCTCGGGGAATCAGCCCCAGCATTTT. Protein product: CASSLVFSGNQPQHF.

V is TRBV6-1 and J is TRBJ1-5; D is unclear. The germline V gene encodes CDR1 MNHNS and CDR2 SASEGT. V lost 3 bases to trimming and J lost 0 bases, with 9 bases between them. The length of the CDR3 is 15 residues. The CDR3 is CASSDGRLSNQPQHF. The CDR3 nucleotides read TGTGCCAGCAGTGACGGACGGCTTAGCAATCAGCCCCAGCATTTT.

The CDR3 region has the DNA TGTGCCAGCAGCCTTCCGGGACAGATTTCTGAAGCTTTCTTT. It specifies CASSLPGQISEAFF. The chain couples TRBV3-1 to TRBJ1-1, with 7 bases lining up with TRBD1. The CDR3 spans 14 residues. Germline CDR1 reads LGHDT; CDR2 reads YNNKEL (reference sequence). Trimming removed 4 bases from V and 6 bases from J; junction bases left unmatched: 8.